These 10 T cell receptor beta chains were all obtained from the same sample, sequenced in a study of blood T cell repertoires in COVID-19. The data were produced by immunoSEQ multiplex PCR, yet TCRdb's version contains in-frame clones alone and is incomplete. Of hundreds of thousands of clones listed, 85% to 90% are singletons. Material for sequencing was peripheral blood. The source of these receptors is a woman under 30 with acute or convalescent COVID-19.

The CDR3 is CASSYAGTGMEKLFF. Here the CDR3 DNA reads TGTGCCAGCAGTTACGCCGGGACAGGGATGGAAAAACTGTTTTTT. The chain uses TRBV6-5 and TRBJ1-4, with 9 bases that match TRBD1. The CDR3 consists of 15 residues. Germline trimming cut 2 bases from V and 8 bases from J; bases unmatched to any gene: 6. The germline gives CDR1 MNHEY, CDR2 SVGAGI.

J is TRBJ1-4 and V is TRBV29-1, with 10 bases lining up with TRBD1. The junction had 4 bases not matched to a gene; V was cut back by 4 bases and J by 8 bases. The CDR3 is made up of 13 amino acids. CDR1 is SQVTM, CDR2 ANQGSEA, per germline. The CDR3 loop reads CSVAGTGEEKLFF. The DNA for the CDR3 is TGCAGCGTTGCCGGGACAGGGGAAGAAAAACTGTTTTTT.

CDR3 sequence (DNA): TGTGCCAGCAGTTTAGCAGGGAGGTATACGCAGTATTTT. Translated, it gives CASSLAGRYTQYF. This chain uses TRBV12-3 or TRBV12-4 with TRBJ2-3; maybe TRBD2 (6 bases). The CDR3 totals 13 residues. Trimming cost V 0 bases and J 7 bases, with 8 bases left between them.

The chain's CDR3 is CASSYSRAAGGSPLHF. As DNA, the CDR3 is TGTGCCAGCAGTTACTCTCGGGCGGCAGGAGGGTCACCCCTCCACTTT. The chain combines TRBV6-5 with TRBJ1-6; D not resolved. The V and J ends lost 0 bases and 10 bases respectively, with 16 bases between them. The germline V gene has CDR1 MNHEY and CDR2 SVGAGI. This CDR3 comprises 16 residues.

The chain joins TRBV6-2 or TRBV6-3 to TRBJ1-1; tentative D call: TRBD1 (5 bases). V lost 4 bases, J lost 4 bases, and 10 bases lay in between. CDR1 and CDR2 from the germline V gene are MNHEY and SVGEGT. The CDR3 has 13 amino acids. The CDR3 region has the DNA TGTGCCAGCAGTTCTCGGGACTTCACTGAAGCTTTCTTT. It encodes CASSSRDFTEAFF.

The CDR3 DNA reads as TGTGCTAGTGGTCTGAGAATTCAGGGTCGAAACACTGAAGCTTTCTTT. Protein: CASGLRIQGRNTEAFF. V is TRBV12-5 and J is TRBJ1-1; TRBD1 is a possible D gene (5 bases). The CDR3 sequence is 16 residues long. V shed 5 bases and J shed 2 bases, with 18 bases lying between them. Per the germline V gene, CDR1 is LGHNT and CDR2 is FRNRAP.

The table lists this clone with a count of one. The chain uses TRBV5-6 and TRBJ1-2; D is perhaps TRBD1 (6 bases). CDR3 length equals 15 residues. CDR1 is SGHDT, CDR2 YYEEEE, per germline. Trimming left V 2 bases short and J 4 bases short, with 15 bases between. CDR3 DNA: TGTGCCAGCAGCTTTAAGGGACAATTCGTCTATGGCTACACCTTC. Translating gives CASSFKGQFVYGYTF. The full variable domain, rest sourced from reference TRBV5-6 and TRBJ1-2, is DAGVTQSPTHLIKTRGQQVTLRCSPKSGHDTVSWYQQALGQGPQFIFQYYEEEERQRGNFPDRFSGHQFPNYSSELNVNALLLGDSALYLCASSFKGQFVYGYTFGSGTRLTVV.

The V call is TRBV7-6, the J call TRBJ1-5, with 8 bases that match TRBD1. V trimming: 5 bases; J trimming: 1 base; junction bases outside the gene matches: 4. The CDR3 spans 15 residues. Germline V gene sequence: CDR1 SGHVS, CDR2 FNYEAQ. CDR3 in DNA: TGTGCCAGCAGCCCCGGACAGGGAAGCAATCAGCCCCAGCATTTT. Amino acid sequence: CASSPGQGSNQPQHF.

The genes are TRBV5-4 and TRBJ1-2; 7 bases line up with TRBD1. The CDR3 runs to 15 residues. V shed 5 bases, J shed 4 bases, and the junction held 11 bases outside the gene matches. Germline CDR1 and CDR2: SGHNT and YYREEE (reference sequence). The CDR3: CASRNIEQGFYGYTF. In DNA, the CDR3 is TGTGCCAGCAGAAACATTGAACAGGGGTTCTATGGCTACACCTTC.

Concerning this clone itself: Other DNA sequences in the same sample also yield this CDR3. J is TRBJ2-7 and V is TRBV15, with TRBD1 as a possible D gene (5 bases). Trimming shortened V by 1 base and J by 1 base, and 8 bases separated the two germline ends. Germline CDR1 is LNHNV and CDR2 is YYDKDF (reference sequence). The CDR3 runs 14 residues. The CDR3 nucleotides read TGTGCCACCAGCAGAGTCGACAGTTCCTACGAGCAGTACTTC. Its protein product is CATSRVDSSYEQYF.